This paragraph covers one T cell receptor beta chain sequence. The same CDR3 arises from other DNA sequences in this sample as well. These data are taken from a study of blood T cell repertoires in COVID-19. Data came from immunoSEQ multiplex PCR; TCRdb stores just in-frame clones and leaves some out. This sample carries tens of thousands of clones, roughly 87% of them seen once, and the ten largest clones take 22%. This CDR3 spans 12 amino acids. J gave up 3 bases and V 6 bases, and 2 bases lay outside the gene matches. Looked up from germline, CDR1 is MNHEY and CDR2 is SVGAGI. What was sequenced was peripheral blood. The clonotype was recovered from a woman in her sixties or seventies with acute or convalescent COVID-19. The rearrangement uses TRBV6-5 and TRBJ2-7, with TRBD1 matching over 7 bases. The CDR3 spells CASSRQGYEQYF. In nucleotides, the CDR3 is TGTGCCAGCAGCCGACAGGGCTACGAGCAGTACTTC.